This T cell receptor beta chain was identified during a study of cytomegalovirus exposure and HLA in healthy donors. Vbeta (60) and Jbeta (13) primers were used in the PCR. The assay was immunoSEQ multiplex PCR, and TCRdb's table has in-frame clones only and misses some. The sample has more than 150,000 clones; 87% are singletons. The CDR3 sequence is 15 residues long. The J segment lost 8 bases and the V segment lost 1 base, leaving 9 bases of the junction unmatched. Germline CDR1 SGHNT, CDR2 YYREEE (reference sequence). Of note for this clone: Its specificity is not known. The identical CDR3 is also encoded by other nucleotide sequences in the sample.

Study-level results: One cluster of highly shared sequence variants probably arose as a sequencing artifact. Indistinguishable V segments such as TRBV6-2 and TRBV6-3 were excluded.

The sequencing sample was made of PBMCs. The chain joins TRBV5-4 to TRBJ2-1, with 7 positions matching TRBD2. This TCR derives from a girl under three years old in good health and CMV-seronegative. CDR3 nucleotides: TGTGCCAGCAGCTTGCTAACGGGAGGTTTGGATGAGCAGTTCTTC. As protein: CASSLLTGGLDEQFF.